This T cell receptor beta chain was obtained from a study of cytomegalovirus exposure and HLA in healthy donors. Trimming took off 0 bases at V and 4 bases at J, with 10 bases between the two ends. There are 15 residues in the CDR3. Looked up from germline, CDR1 is SGHRS and CDR2 is YFSETQ. PCR was performed using 60 Vbeta and 13 Jbeta primers. Clones were sequenced by immunoSEQ multiplex PCR, and TCRdb holds only the in-frame ones, with some missing. The sample yields under 200,000 clones, around 77% seen once. This clone was seen a few times. Other DNA sequences in this specimen translate into the identical CDR3.

Sequencing used PBMCs. The rearrangement uses TRBV5-1 and TRBJ2-2; D perhaps matches TRBD2 (6 bases). This receptor was identified in a man aged 45 to 65 in good health and CMV-seropositive. The CDR3 here is CASSLVEGPTGELFF. CDR3 DNA: TGCGCCAGCAGCTTGGTGGAGGGCCCCACCGGGGAGCTGTTTTTT.